Here is one T cell receptor (beta chain) with its context. The data are from a study of blood T cell repertoires in COVID-19. Study details: The United States, Italy and Spain provided the acute and convalescent COVID-19 samples. PBMCs, B-cell-depleted T cells, or T cells provided the cDNA or gDNA that made up the material.

Original processing notes: Amplification of reference gene primers provided the estimated nucleated cell counts. The assay was immunoSEQ multiplex PCR, and TCRdb's table has in-frame clones only and misses some. V and J calls and clone size follow that table, whereas D and trimming were derived from the DNA. The table includes fewer than 200,000 clones, about 88% detected once. Germline V gives CDR1 LGHNT, CDR2 FRNRAP. The CDR3 runs 14 residues. V was clipped by 4 bases and J by 7 bases, with 13 bases between them. The clonotype was recovered from an older woman with COVID-19, enrolled during active disease. The sequencing sample was made of peripheral blood. The rearrangement joins TRBV12-5 to TRBJ2-2; perhaps TRBD2 as D (5 bases). The CDR3 sequence is CASGWAGGVGELFF. Written as DNA, the CDR3 is TGTGCTAGTGGTTGGGCGGGTGGAGTCGGGGAGCTGTTTTTT.